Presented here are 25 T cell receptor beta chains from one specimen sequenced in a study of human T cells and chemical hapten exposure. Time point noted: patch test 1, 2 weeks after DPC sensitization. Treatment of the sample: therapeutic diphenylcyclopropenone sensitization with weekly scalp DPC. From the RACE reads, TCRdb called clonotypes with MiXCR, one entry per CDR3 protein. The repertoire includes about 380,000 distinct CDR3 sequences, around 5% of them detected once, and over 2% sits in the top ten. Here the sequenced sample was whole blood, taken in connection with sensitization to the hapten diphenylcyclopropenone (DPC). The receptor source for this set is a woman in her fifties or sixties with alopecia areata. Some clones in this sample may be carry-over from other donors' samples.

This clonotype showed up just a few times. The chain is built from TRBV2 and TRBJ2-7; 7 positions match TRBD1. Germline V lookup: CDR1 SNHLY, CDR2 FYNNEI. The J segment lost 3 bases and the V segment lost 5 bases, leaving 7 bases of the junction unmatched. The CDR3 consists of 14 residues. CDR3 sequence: CASSQQGRLYEQYF. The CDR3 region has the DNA TGTGCCAGCAGTCAACAGGGGCGCCTCTACGAGCAGTACTTC.

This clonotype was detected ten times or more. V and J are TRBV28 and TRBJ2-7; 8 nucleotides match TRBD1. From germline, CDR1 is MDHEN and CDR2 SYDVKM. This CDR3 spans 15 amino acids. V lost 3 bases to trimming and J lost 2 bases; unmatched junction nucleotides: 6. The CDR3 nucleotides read TGTGCCAGCAGTTTCAGGACAGGGCTTCCCTACGAGCAGTACTTC. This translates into CASSFRTGLPYEQYF.

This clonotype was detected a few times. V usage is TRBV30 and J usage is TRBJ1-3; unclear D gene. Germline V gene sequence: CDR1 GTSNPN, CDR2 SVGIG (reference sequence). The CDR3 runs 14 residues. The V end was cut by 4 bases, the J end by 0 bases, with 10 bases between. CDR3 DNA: TGTGCCTGGATCCCGGTTGGCTCTGGAAACACCATATATTTT. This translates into CAWIPVGSGNTIYF.

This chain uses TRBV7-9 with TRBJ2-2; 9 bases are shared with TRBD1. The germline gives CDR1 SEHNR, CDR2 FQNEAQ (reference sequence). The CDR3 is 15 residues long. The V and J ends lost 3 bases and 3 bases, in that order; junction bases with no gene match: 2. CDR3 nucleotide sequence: TGTGCCAGCAGCTTGCGGACAGGGGACACCGGGGAGCTGTTTTTT. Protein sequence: CASSLRTGDTGELFF.

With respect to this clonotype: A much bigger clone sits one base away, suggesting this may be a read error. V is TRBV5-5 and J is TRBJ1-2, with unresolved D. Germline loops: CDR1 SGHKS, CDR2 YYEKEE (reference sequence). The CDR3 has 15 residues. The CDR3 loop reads CASSFSDGAKYGYTF. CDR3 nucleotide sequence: TGTGCCAGCAGCTTTTCCGACGGAGCTAAGTATGGCTACACCTTC.

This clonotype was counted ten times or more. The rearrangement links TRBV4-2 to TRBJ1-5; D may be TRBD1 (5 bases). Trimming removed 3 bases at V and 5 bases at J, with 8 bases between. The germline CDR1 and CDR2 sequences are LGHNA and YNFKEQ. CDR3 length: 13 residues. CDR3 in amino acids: CASSQDTDQPQHF. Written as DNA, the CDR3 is TGTGCCAGCAGCCAGGACACTGATCAGCCCCAGCATTTT.

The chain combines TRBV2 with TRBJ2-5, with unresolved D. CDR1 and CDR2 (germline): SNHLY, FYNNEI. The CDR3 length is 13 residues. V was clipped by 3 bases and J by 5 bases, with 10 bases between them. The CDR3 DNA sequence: TGTGCCAGCAGTGAGCCGGGCATGGAGACCCAGTACTTC. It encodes CASSEPGMETQYF.

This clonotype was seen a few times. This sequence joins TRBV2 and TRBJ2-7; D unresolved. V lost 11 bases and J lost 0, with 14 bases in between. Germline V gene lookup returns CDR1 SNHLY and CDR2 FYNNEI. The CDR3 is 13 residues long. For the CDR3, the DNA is TGTGCCGGCAAATGGCTGAGCTCCTACGAGCAGTACTTC. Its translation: CAGKWLSSYEQYF.

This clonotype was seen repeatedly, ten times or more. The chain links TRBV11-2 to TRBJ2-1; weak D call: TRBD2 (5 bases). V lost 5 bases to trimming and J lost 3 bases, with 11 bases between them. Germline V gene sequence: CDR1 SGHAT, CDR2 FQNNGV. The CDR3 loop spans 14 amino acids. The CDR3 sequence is CASSQTLGYNEQFF. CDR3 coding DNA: TGTGCCAGCAGCCAAACACTAGGCTACAATGAGCAGTTCTTC.

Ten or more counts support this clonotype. CDR3 sequence (DNA): TGCGCCAGCAGCCAAGTTGTAGATACGCAGTATTTT. Protein sequence: CASSQVVDTQYF. This chain joins TRBV4-1 and TRBJ2-3; D unresolved. Between the trimmed V and J ends, which lost 1 base and 5 bases, there was a span of 4 bases. The length of the CDR3 is 12 residues. Germline lookup yields CDR1 MGHRA and CDR2 YSYEKL.

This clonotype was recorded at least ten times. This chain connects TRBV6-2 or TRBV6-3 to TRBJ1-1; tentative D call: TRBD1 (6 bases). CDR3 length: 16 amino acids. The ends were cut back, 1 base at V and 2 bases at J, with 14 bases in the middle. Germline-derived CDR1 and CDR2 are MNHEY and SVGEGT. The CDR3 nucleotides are TGTGCCAGCAGTTACTTTTCGAGGACAGCTAACACTGAAGCTTTCTTT. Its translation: CASSYFSRTANTEAFF.

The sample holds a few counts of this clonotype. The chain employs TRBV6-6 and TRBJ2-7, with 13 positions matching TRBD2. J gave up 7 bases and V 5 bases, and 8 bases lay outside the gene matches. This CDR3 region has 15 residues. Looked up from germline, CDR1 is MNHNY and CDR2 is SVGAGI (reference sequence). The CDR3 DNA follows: TGTGCCAGCAGTCCCCCCGGACTAGCGGGAGTAGAGCAGTACTTC. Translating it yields CASSPPGLAGVEQYF.

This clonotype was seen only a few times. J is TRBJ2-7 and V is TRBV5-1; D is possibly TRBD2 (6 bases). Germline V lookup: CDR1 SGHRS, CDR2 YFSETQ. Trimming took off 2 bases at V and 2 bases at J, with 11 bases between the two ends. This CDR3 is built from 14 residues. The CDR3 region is CASSFSGPPYEQYF. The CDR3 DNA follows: TGCGCCAGCAGCTTTAGCGGCCCCCCCTACGAGCAGTACTTC.

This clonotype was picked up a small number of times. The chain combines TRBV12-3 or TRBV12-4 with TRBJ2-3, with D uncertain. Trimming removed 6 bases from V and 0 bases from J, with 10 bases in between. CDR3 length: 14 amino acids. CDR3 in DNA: TGTGCCAGCAGCCCTGATGCTAGCACAGATACGCAGTATTTT. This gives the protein CASSPDASTDTQYF.

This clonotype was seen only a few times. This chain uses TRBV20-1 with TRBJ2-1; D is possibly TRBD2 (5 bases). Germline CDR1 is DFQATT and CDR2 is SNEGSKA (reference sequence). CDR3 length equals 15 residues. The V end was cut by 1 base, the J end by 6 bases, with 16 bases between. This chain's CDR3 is CSARGFSRLLNEQFF. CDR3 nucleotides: TGCAGTGCTAGAGGGTTCTCCAGACTACTCAATGAGCAGTTCTTC.

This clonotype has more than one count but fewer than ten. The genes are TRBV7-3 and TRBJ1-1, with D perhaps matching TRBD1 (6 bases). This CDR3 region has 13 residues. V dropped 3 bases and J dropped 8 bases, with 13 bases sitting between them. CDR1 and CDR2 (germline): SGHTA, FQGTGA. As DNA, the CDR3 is TGTGCCAGCAGCTTGGATCACAGGGCAGAAGCTTTCTTT. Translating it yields CASSLDHRAEAFF.

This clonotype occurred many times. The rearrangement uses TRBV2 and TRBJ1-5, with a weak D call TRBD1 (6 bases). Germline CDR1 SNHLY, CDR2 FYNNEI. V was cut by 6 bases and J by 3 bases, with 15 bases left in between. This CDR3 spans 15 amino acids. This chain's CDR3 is CASSVQGIDNQPQHF. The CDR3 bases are TGTGCCAGCAGCGTACAGGGAATTGACAATCAGCCCCAGCATTTT.

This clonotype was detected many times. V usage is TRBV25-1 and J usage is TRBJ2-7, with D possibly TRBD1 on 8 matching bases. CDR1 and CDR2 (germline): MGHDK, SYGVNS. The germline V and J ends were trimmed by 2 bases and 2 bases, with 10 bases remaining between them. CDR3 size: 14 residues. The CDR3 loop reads CASSETGGAYEQYF. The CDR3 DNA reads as TGTGCCAGCAGTGAAACAGGGGGGGCCTACGAGCAGTACTTC.

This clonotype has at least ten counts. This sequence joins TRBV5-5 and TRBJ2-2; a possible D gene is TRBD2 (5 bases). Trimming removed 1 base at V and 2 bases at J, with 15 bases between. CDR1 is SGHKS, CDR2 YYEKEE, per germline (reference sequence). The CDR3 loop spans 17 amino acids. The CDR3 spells CASSLMLLAVNTGELFF. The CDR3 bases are TGTGCCAGCAGCTTGATGTTGCTAGCCGTCAACACCGGGGAGCTGTTTTTT.

The CDR3 nucleotides read TGTGCCAGCAGTTTCTCGGTGGAAAAACTGTTTTTT. This encodes CASSFSVEKLFF. V gene TRBV28 combines with J gene TRBJ1-4; D is unresolved. The CDR3 loop spans 12 amino acids. V lost 3 bases, J lost 8 bases, and 7 bases lay in between. CDR1 is MDHEN and CDR2 is SYDVKM in the germline V gene.

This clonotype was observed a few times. CDR3 protein: CASSLEEGAGTEAFF. In nucleotides, the CDR3 is TGTGCCAGCAGCTTGGAGGAGGGGGCCGGGACTGAAGCTTTCTTT. The chain recombines TRBV5-5 with TRBJ1-1; TRBD1 matches at 7 bases. The CDR3 is made up of 15 amino acids. Germline V lookup: CDR1 SGHKS, CDR2 YYEKEE (reference sequence). With 0 bases clipped from V and 5 bases from J, the junction kept 7 bases outside the gene matches.

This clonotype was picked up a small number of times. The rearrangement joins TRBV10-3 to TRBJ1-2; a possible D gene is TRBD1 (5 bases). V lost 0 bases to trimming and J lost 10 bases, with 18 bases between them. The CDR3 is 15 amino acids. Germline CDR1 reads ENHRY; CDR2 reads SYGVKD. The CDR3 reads CAISESLARAGLYTF. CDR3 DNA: TGTGCCATCAGTGAGTCGCTCGCCAGGGCGGGTCTCTACACCTTC.

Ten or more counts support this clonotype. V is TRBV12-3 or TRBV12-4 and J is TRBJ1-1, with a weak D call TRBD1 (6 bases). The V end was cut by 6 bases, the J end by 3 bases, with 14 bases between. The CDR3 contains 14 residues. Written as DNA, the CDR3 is TGTGCCAGCAGATCGGTGGACAGAGACACTGAAGCTTTCTTT. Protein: CASRSVDRDTEAFF.

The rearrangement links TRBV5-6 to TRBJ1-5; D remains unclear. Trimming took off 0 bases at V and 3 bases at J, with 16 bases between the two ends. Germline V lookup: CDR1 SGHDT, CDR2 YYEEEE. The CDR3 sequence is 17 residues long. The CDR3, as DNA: TGTGCCAGCAGCTTGGGACTGTCTCAGGAGAACAATCAGCCCCAGCATTTT. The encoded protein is CASSLGLSQENNQPQHF.

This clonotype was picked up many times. This CDR3 reads CAISAGQGAEQPQHF. The DNA of the CDR3 is TGTGCCATCAGTGCAGGACAGGGGGCCGAACAGCCCCAGCATTTT. The chain couples TRBV10-3 to TRBJ1-5; 11 nucleotides agree with TRBD1. CDR1 is ENHRY and CDR2 is SYGVKD in the germline V gene. This CDR3 spans 15 amino acids. Trimming at V came to 4 bases and at J to 7 bases, leaving 6 bases not matched to a gene.